This paragraph covers one TCR beta chain sequence. The sample is drawn from a study of blood T cell repertoires in COVID-19. Whole-study context: Spain, Italy and the United States supplied samples that represented acute and convalescent COVID-19. Sample material is recorded as cDNA or gDNA derived from T cells, B-cell-depleted T cells, or PBMCs.

The V end lost 4 bases, the J end lost 2 bases, and 12 bases lay between the germline ends. Germline V gene sequence: CDR1 KGHSH, CDR2 LQKENI. The CDR3 consists of 15 residues. Original processing notes: Amplification of reference gene primers provided the estimated nucleated cell counts. Assay: immunoSEQ multiplex PCR; the TCRdb copy retains only in-frame clones and omits some. For V, J and clone size, that table is used; D and trimming come from the DNA. The table records around 100,000 clones, more than 75% of them present only once. The sample comprised peripheral blood. V and J are TRBV18 and TRBJ2-1; possibly TRBD1 for D (6 bases). This TCR came from a middle-aged woman with acute or convalescent COVID-19. This CDR3 reads CASSRRTETYNEQFF. The CDR3 DNA is TGTGCCAGCTCACGCCGGACAGAAACCTACAATGAGCAGTTCTTC.